This TCR beta chain is drawn from a study of human thymus T cells (dated by TCRdb to 2019 to 2021). For the study in its entirety: The study used under 10 infant thymus samples plus four related peripheral blood samples to characterize TCR alpha and beta repertoires. The cohort included more than five male and a couple of female infants, with donor ages spanning 7 to 244 days.

Thymus tissue was collected as surgical resects that were removed during corrective cardiac surgery. In Finland, the donors were immunologically healthy infants who were having open corrective cardiac surgery for congenital heart defects. Thymocytes were mechanically released from the tissue and were stored as pellets of about 9-33 million cells at -70 degrees C. A QIAsymphony instrument was used to extract genomic DNA from the frozen cell pellets. Comment on this clone: It has no known antigen specificity. No base-level quality is on record; no much larger clone is a single base apart.

From the cysteine through the phenylalanine, the CDR3 covers 12 amino acids. Of all the DNA, just the CDR3 is kept, 36 bases in frame from base 1. V is reduced by 3 bases and J by 2 bases, leaving a spacing of 8 bases between them. The germline V gene (reference sequence) sets CDR1 to GTSNPN and CDR2 to SVGIG. The research as a whole found: Thymus samples yielded on average about 810,000 unique TCRB clonotypes, compared with 70,000 to 85,000 from blood samples. The related research found that thymic TCR repertoires overlapped highly between unrelated individuals. V and J gene segment usage appeared biased in both thymic and peripheral blood repertoires.

TCRB and TCRAD loci were amplified from a standardized quantity of quality-controlled genomic DNA using the immunoSEQ multiplex PCR assay. The V(D)J region was spanned by amplicons of a length sufficient to cover the CDR3 and to identify V and J genes. The commercial immunoSEQ service was used to sequence amplicons on an Illumina platform. Under the source paper's analysis protocol: Primer bias and sequencing errors were corrected as previously described, and TCRAD and TCRB definitions were based on the IMGT database. immunoSEQ Analyzer 3.0 and VDJTools were used for repertoire analysis, which covered basic statistics, V/J segment usage, diversity estimates, rarefaction and pairwise overlap. Chao1, ChaoE, Efron-Thisted, Shannon and inverse Simpson indices were used to estimate diversity, which was also estimated on datasets down-sampled to the smallest sample. Repertoire overlap was determined by strict matching of CDR3 nucleotide sequence, V gene and J gene, and Jaccard-based multidimensional scaling clustering was applied. The source is immuneACCESS, and TCRdb retained only in-frame sequences with V and J called. Part of the clones is not carried over; for the studies checked, unresolved V genes explain less than half of this, and the remainder is unexplained. Clone size and V and J calls were adopted from that table, with D and trimming inferred from the DNA. The sample includes about 78,000 clones, with 90% to 97% observed a single time. The ten largest account for 0.031% of the sample.

Material for sequencing was thymus tissue. The sequence joins TRBV30 to TRBJ2-7; the D gene may be TRBD1 or TRBD2, since each aligns over 5 bases. The source is a boy younger than two with a congenital heart defect but otherwise immunologically healthy. The base sequence is TGTGCCTGGAGACGGGGCCCCTACGAGCAGTACTTC. Its protein reads: CAWRRGPYEQYF.